A selection of T cell receptor beta chains follows, all from one sample in a study of blood T cell repertoires in COVID-19. Sequencing was performed with immunoSEQ multiplex PCR; in TCRdb, only in-frame clones are kept and a portion is missing. Of roughly 180,000 clones in the sample, approximately 81% were seen once. Sample: peripheral blood. These receptors were taken from a woman between 50 and 59 years old with COVID-19, enrolled during active disease. CDR3s include the opening cysteine and the closing phenylalanine or tryptophan. The D gene is left open where the match is weak. Clone sizes are given selectively: once, few, many, or a class where the clone is expanded.

j_call v_call clone_size d_call cdr3_nt cdr3_aa
TRBJ1-2 TRBV3-1/TRBV3-2 NA TRBD1 TGTGCCAGCAGCCAAGGGTTAGGGACAGGACGATATGGCTACACCTTC CASSQGLGTGRYGYTF
TRBJ2-7 TRBV5-4 NA TRBD2 TGTGCCAGCAGCTTGGATAGCGGGTACGAGCAGTACTTC CASSLDSGYEQYF
TRBJ1-4 TRBV28 once TRBD1 TGTGCCAGCAGAACGTCCGGGACAGGGGGGGCTCTTTCAGAAAAACTGTTTTTT CASRTSGTGGALSEKLFF
TRBJ2-3 TRBV5-4 NA TRBD2 TGTGCCAGCAGCAGAGGGACTAGCGGGCGGACCACAGATACGCAGTATTTT CASSRGTSGRTTDTQYF
TRBJ2-1 TRBV3-1/TRBV3-2 once TRBD1 TGTGCCAGCAGCCCGGACAGGGGGCTCAATGAGCAGTTCTTC CASSPDRGLNEQFF
TRBJ2-7 TRBV28 NA NA TGTGCCAGCAGTTTAAGCCAGGGGTGGGGCGAGCAGTACTTC CASSLSQGWGEQYF
TRBJ2-5 TRBV5-6 NA TRBD2 TGTGCCAGCAGCTTGAGGTCTAGCGGGGGGGAGACCCAGTACTTC CASSLRSSGGETQYF
TRBJ2-1 TRBV5-1 once TRBD2 TGCGCCAGCAGCTCAGGCGGGGGGATAAGCTCCTACAATGAGCAGTTCTTC CASSSGGGISSYNEQFF
TRBJ1-2 TRBV15 few TRBD1 TGTGCCACCAGCAGAGGCCCTGGACAGGGCAGCTATGGCTACACCTTC CATSRGPGQGSYGYTF
TRBJ1-3 TRBV19 few TRBD1 TGTGCCAGTAGTATAGCACCGGGACAGGGCTTTTCTGGAAACACCATATATTTT CASSIAPGQGFSGNTIYF